These 4 T cell receptor beta chains were sequenced from one sample in a study of tumor-infiltrating lymphocytes in primary liver carcinoma. Synthesis of TCR beta cDNA was carried out from around 500 ng total RNA with a constant-region primer. Employing slightly modified ARM-PCR, three nested multiplex PCR rounds were run, and these gave rise to the TCR beta libraries. Two initial PCR rounds of about 10 cycles each paired TRBV1-TRBV30 forward primers with a C-beta reverse primer. TCRdb re-called the multiplex PCR reads through MiXCR, storing one row per CDR3 protein. The table includes tens of thousands of distinct CDR3 sequences, roughly two thirds detected once. Co-extracting RNA and DNA was done with 20-30 mg of unsorted bulk tissue as input. The specimen was liver tumor tissue from sampling region 4. Stated subset: tumor region T4, right-lateral pole. Receptors originate from a man between 40 and 49 years old with primary liver carcinoma and hepatitis B virus infection.

In its sample, this clonotype was seen many times. The rearrangement uses TRBV5-4 and TRBJ2-3; 12 bases are shared with TRBD2. V was clipped by 0 bases and J by 2 bases; unmatched bases: 1. Germline V lookup: CDR1 SGHNT, CDR2 YYREEE (reference sequence). The CDR3 contains 16 residues. CDR3 sequence reads: CASSLGLAGDTDTQYF. CDR3 nucleotides: TGTGCCAGCAGCTTGGGACTAGCGGGAGACACAGATACGCAGTATTTT.

CDR3: CASSRHRELFF. The DNA of the CDR3 is TGTGCCAGCAGCAGACATAGGGAACTGTTTTTT. V usage is TRBV7-9 and J usage is TRBJ1-4; D call uncertain. The CDR3 is made up of 11 amino acids. The V end lost 5 bases, the J end lost 12 bases, and 10 bases lay between the germline ends. Germline assignment: CDR1 SEHNR and CDR2 FQNEAQ (reference sequence).

The table lists this clonotype with a few counts. A junction end diverges from the germline sequence, so it may reflect a read error. The chain carries TRBV6-5 and TRBJ2-3; the match to TRBD2 covers 9 bases. CDR1 is MNHEY, CDR2 SVGAGI, per germline. This CDR3 contains 15 residues. CDR3: CASSFSGGTADTQYF. In nucleotides, the CDR3 is TGTGCCAGCAGTTTCAGCGGGGGGACCGCCGATACACAGTATTTT.

On this clonotype: The final CDR3 position lacks the conserved phenylalanine or tryptophan, pointing to a likely read error. The CDR3 DNA follows: TGTGCCAGCAGTGAAGAGGATGCGAGGACAGGGGTATCTGGGGCCAACGTCCTGACTCTC. This translates into CASSEEDARTGVSGANVLTL. The V and J genes are TRBV6-1 and TRBJ2-6; 9 bases are a match to TRBD1. After removal of 1 base from V and 1 base from J, the junction contained 11 bases not matched to a gene. In germline, CDR1 is MNHNS, CDR2 SASEGT. The CDR3 extends over 20 amino acids.